This TCR beta chain derives from a study of shared clonotypes between healthy human individuals. In the sorted-subset replicate PCRs, approximately 200 ng DNA, 25,000 to 30,000 T cell genomes, was used. The protocol was immunoSEQ multiplex PCR, while the TCRdb copy is restricted to in-frame clones and leaves out a portion. The data contain 900,000 to 1,200,000 clones, 75% to 80% of them seen just once; the ten biggest clones take up roughly 0.57%. Germline V gene sequence: CDR1 LNHDA, CDR2 SQIVND (reference sequence). CDR3 length equals 14 residues. J gave up 7 bases and V 4 bases, and 5 bases lay outside the gene matches. CD45RA-negative memory and CD45RA+ naive subsets were split from the CD4+ cells.

The specimen was memory CD4+ T cells from PBMCs. Subset of the sample: CD45RA-negative fraction. This receptor was taken from a man aged 18 to 29 in good health. Some clones in this sample may be carry-over from other donors' samples. V gene TRBV19 combines with J gene TRBJ1-2; 11 positions match TRBD1. The chain's CDR3 is CASSRTGTGGGYTF. The CDR3 region has the DNA TGTGCCAGTAGTAGGACCGGGACAGGGGGTGGCTACACCTTC.